These 25 T cell receptor beta chains came from one sample sequenced in a study of blood T cells in healthy people across ages. PCR was performed a second time for roughly 7 to 11 cycles using a sample-barcoded 5' primer and a J-beta primer mix. Via MiXCR, TCRdb re-called the 5' RACE reads, giving one row per CDR3 protein. The sample carries 800,000 to 900,000 distinct CDR3 sequences, around 62% recorded once. The source material was blood. These receptors were collected from a man aged 25 to 40 in good health.

The rearrangement links TRBV3-1 to TRBJ2-3; weak D call: TRBD1 (6 bases). Germline values: CDR1 LGHDT, CDR2 YNNKEL (reference sequence). The length of the CDR3 is 18 residues. With 1 base removed from V and 2 bases from J, the gap between germline ends came to 19 bases. CDR3 bases: TGTGCCAGCAGCCAAGTTTGGCCCCCGGACAGCTTCACAGATACGCAGTATTTT. This gives the protein CASSQVWPPDSFTDTQYF.

This clonotype was seen only once. V usage is TRBV7-3 and J usage is TRBJ2-1; the D gene is possibly TRBD2 (5 bases). The CDR3 spans 13 residues. V shed 1 base and J shed 7 bases, with 8 bases lying between them. CDR1 is SGHTA, CDR2 FQGTGA, per germline. Written as DNA, the CDR3 is TGTGCCAGCAGCTTAAGTCCGGGAAATGAGCAGTTCTTC. This encodes CASSLSPGNEQFF.

The chain employs TRBV9 and TRBJ2-7; a weak D match, TRBD1 (6 bases). Germline V lookup: CDR1 SGDLS, CDR2 YYNGEE. Trimming stripped 4 bases from V and 5 bases from J, with 16 bases between. The CDR3 length is 14 residues. The CDR3 reads CASSLQEQGHEQYF. For the CDR3, the DNA is TGTGCCAGCAGCCTTCAGGAACAGGGCCACGAGCAGTACTTC. Using reference TRBV9 and TRBJ2-7 for the parts outside the CDR3, the full variable domain is DSGVTQTPKHLITATGQRVTLRCSPRSGDLSVYWYQQSLDQGLQFLIQYYNGEERAKGNILERFSAQQFPDLHSELNLSSLELGDSALYFCASSLQEQGHEQYFGPGTRLTVT.

The V gene is TRBV20-1, the J gene TRBJ2-4, with TRBD1 identical over 11 bases. The J call may not be correct, given that the DNA end is closer to TRBJ2-7. The CDR3 length is 15 residues. Germline CDR1 reads DFQATT; CDR2 reads SNEGSKA (reference sequence). The CDR3 DNA follows: TGCAGTGCCGGTGCCGGGACAGGGGGAACCTACGAGCAGTACTTC. Amino acids: CSAGAGTGGTYEQYF.

V and J are TRBV20-1 and TRBJ2-1; either TRBD1 or TRBD2 may fit D (7 bases each). The germline gives CDR1 DFQATT, CDR2 SNEGSKA (reference sequence). The CDR3 covers 15 residues. Between the trimmed V and J ends, which lost 0 bases and 4 bases, there was a span of 13 bases. CDR3 region: CSARDPRGGYNEQFF. CDR3 coding DNA: TGCAGTGCTAGAGATCCCAGGGGGGGTTACAATGAGCAGTTCTTC.

The V gene is TRBV6-6, the J gene TRBJ1-1, with D perhaps TRBD1 (5 bases). CDR3 length equals 13 residues. Trimming left V 6 bases short and J 2 bases short, with 10 bases between. Germline V gives CDR1 MNHNY, CDR2 SVGAGI (reference sequence). CDR3 DNA: TGTGCCAGCAGCAGGGACTTCAACACTGAAGCTTTCTTT. It is translated as CASSRDFNTEAFF.

This chain links TRBV28 with TRBJ2-7; weak D call: TRBD1 (6 bases). There are 14 residues in the CDR3. CDR1 and CDR2 from the germline V gene are MDHEN and SYDVKM. V lost 3 bases and J lost 4, with 13 bases in between. Here the CDR3 reads CASSFLQGAYEQYF. The CDR3 region has the DNA TGTGCCAGCAGTTTTCTACAGGGAGCATACGAGCAGTACTTC.

This clonotype has only a few counts. The genes are TRBV29-1 and TRBJ2-7, with 8 nucleotides matching TRBD2. Germline V CDR1 and CDR2: SQVTM, ANQGSEA. J gave up 4 bases and V 3 bases, and 8 bases lay outside the gene matches. This CDR3 has 14 amino acids. The CDR3 nucleotides are TGCAGCGTTGACCAAGGCGGGGGGATTTACGAGCAGTACTTC. Protein: CSVDQGGGIYEQYF.

In this sample, this clonotype turned up many times. The V gene is TRBV7-2, the J gene TRBJ2-7; TRBD1 matches at 10 bases. The CDR3 has 16 residues. CDR1 SGHTA and CDR2 FQGNSA come from the germline V gene. Losses at the gene ends were 3 bases for V and 0 bases for J; bases not matched to a gene: 5. DNA for the CDR3: TGTGCCAGCAGCTTGCGGACAGGGGGGAGCTCCTACGAGCAGTACTTC. This encodes CASSLRTGGSSYEQYF.

The chain employs TRBV9 and TRBJ2-5, with unresolved D. Germline-derived CDR1 and CDR2 are SGDLS and YYNGEE. V was shortened by 0 bases and J by 2 bases, with 11 bases between the two germline ends. The CDR3 totals 15 residues. Here the CDR3 DNA reads TGTGCCAGCAGCGTAGTAGGTTTTCGACAAGAGACCCAGTACTTC. Residues: CASSVVGFRQETQYF.

This chain joins TRBV10-3 and TRBJ2-5; 13 bases are shared with TRBD2. The CDR3 consists of 16 residues. V was pared by 6 bases and J by 2 bases, with 6 bases of the junction left unmatched. In germline, CDR1 is ENHRY, CDR2 SYGVKD. This chain's CDR3 is CAISVGTSGVQETQYF. CDR3 in DNA: TGTGCCATCAGCGTCGGGACTAGCGGGGTACAAGAGACCCAGTACTTC.

A few counts support this clonotype. The genes are TRBV3-1 and TRBJ2-4; TRBD1 might be the D (6 bases). The DNA end is more similar to TRBJ2-7, so the J call may be wrong. The CDR3 sequence is 14 residues long. Germline V gene lookup returns CDR1 LGHDT and CDR2 YNNKEL (reference sequence). This chain's CDR3 is CASSQVQGSYEQYF. In DNA form, the CDR3 reads TGTGCCAGCAGCCAAGTCCAGGGGTCCTACGAGCAGTACTTC.

This chain joins TRBV5-1 and TRBJ2-2, with D perhaps matching TRBD1 (6 bases). CDR1 is SGHRS, CDR2 YFSETQ, per germline. The CDR3 is 16 amino acids. V lost 5 bases and J lost 3, with 17 bases in between. The CDR3 reads CASSSDAGVDTGELFF. The CDR3 nucleotides are TGCGCCAGCAGTTCTGATGCAGGGGTGGACACCGGGGAGCTGTTTTTT.

This clonotype occurred once. The chain links TRBV5-1 to TRBJ2-1; D might be TRBD2 (5 bases). The CDR3 consists of 13 residues. V dropped 3 bases and J dropped 9 bases, with 13 bases sitting between them. CDR1 is SGHRS and CDR2 is YFSETQ in the germline V gene. CDR3 protein: CASSWVGSSEQFF. The CDR3 DNA sequence: TGCGCCAGCAGCTGGGTGGGGAGCTCTGAGCAGTTCTTC.

This chain links TRBV18 with TRBJ1-3; no clear D gene. This CDR3 is 16 amino acids long. CDR1 and CDR2 (germline): KGHSH, LQKENI. V lost 1 base and J lost 0, with 10 bases in between. Here the CDR3 DNA reads TGTGCCAGCTCACCACGGCGGGTTAGCTCTGGAAACACCATATATTTT. Translated, it gives CASSPRRVSSGNTIYF.

This clonotype occurred a few times. The chain joins TRBV27 to TRBJ2-5; TRBD1 aligns across 8 bases. In germline, CDR1 is MNHEY, CDR2 SMNVEV (reference sequence). Germline trimming cut 3 bases from V and 1 base from J; bases unmatched to any gene: 4. The CDR3 length is 15 residues. CDR3 sequence reads: CASSFSGTGQETQYF. DNA for the CDR3: TGTGCCAGCAGTTTCTCGGGGACAGGCCAAGAGACCCAGTACTTC.

The CDR3 loop is CATSEPLGQGLSTDTQYF. The CDR3 nucleotides read TGTGCCACCAGTGAACCGTTGGGACAGGGGCTTAGCACAGATACGCAGTATTTT. The chain joins TRBV24-1 to TRBJ2-3; TRBD1 matches 10 bases. This CDR3 spans 18 amino acids. The trim removed 4 bases at V and 0 bases at J, leaving 9 bases unmatched. Germline CDR1 KGHDR, CDR2 SFDVKD.

There are a few counts of this clonotype. The chain couples TRBV5-1 to TRBJ2-5; unclear D gene. The germline V gene encodes CDR1 SGHRS and CDR2 YFSETQ. The V end lost 0 bases, the J end lost 5 bases, and 17 bases lay between the germline ends. CDR3 length: 16 amino acids. The CDR3 spells CASSLEGHHQLETQYF. Written as DNA, the CDR3 is TGCGCCAGCAGCTTGGAGGGCCACCACCAATTGGAGACCCAGTACTTC.

The chain carries TRBV20-1 and TRBJ2-2; 8 bases map to TRBD1. This CDR3 is built from 15 residues. The ends lost 6 bases at V and 0 bases at J; junction bases unmatched: 6. Germline V gives CDR1 DFQATT, CDR2 SNEGSKA (reference sequence). CDR3 protein: CSAMTGEANTGELFF. The CDR3 coding sequence is TGCAGTGCCATGACAGGGGAGGCGAACACCGGGGAGCTGTTTTTT.

This clonotype was detected a few times. V gene TRBV28 combines with J gene TRBJ1-2; 8 bases are shared with TRBD1. Germline assignment: CDR1 MDHEN and CDR2 SYDVKM. This CDR3 contains 12 residues. CDR3 region: CALRDRGYGYTF. For the CDR3, the DNA is TGTGCTCTGCGCGACAGGGGCTATGGCTACACCTTC.

The J gene is TRBJ2-1, the V gene TRBV4-3, with D possibly matching TRBD1 (6 bases). CDR3 length: 16 amino acids. The V gene lost 1 base and the J gene lost 6 bases, with 16 bases spanning the gap. Germline V gives CDR1 LGHNA, CDR2 YSLEER. The CDR3 loop reads CASSQGGTRLFNEQFF. The CDR3 DNA sequence: TGCGCCAGCAGCCAAGGAGGGACAAGGTTATTCAATGAGCAGTTCTTC.

The chain is built from TRBV3-1 and TRBJ1-2; the match to TRBD1 covers 8 bases. J was trimmed by 2 bases and V by 4 bases; bases with no gene match: 9. CDR3 length: 16 residues. Per germline, CDR1 LGHDT and CDR2 YNNKEL (reference sequence). The chain's CDR3 is CASSPRTTGGNYGYTF. In nucleotides, the CDR3 is TGTGCCAGCAGCCCACGTACCACAGGGGGAAACTATGGCTACACCTTC.

This clonotype was observed a few times. This chain links TRBV20-1 with TRBJ2-7, with D unresolved. Trimming took 6 bases from V and 7 from J, leaving 16 bases between them. CDR3 length equals 12 residues. The germline gives CDR1 DFQATT, CDR2 SNEGSKA (reference sequence). In DNA form, the CDR3 reads TGCAGTGCGCGCAGCCTCCCTTGGGAGCAGTACTTC. It encodes CSARSLPWEQYF.

V and J are TRBV7-9 and TRBJ1-5, with 11 bases lining up with TRBD1. Germline assignment: CDR1 SEHNR and CDR2 FQNEAQ (reference sequence). J gave up 0 bases and V 3 bases, and 4 bases lay outside the gene matches. This CDR3 comprises 17 residues. The CDR3 protein is CASSLDRGQDSNQPQHF. As DNA, the CDR3 is TGTGCCAGCAGCTTGGACAGGGGGCAGGATAGCAATCAGCCCCAGCATTTT.

The rearrangement uses TRBV9 and TRBJ2-3, with 8 bases that match TRBD1. Per germline, CDR1 SGDLS and CDR2 YYNGEE. After removal of 5 bases from V and 3 bases from J, the junction contained 8 bases not matched to a gene. The CDR3 is made up of 15 amino acids. The CDR3 is CASSDQGARTDTQYF. In DNA form, the CDR3 reads TGTGCCAGCAGTGACCAGGGGGCGCGGACAGATACGCAGTATTTT.